This T cell receptor (beta chain) was obtained from a study of shared clonotypes between healthy human individuals. Study at large: CD4 naive and CD4 memory each took three plates per donor, while CD8 naive took two and CD8 memory one. General study points: Non-shared clonotypes were found to have lower generation probabilities than the clonotypes that were shared by all four of the sorted-subset donors.

Deletions cut 5 bases from V and 6 bases from J, with 13 bases between. The germline gives CDR1 MDHEN, CDR2 SYDVKM. This CDR3 has 14 amino acids. The CD8 memory sample joined CD45RO+ cells and CCR7-negative CD45RA+ cells. The authors ran the assay at deep level. The repertoire was sequenced with immunoSEQ multiplex PCR; TCRdb's copy has only in-frame clones and lacks some. The sample consists of 98,000 or so clones, about 70% of them appearing once. As for this clone: Its target is not known.

The TCR sequence derives from a woman aged 25 to 45 in good health. The chain carries TRBV28 and TRBJ1-4; unclear D gene. The sequencing sample was made of memory CD8+ T cells sorted from blood. As for subset: CD45RO+ cells pooled with CCR7-negative TemRA cells. This CDR3 reads CASSATVRYEKLFF. The DNA of the CDR3 is TGTGCCAGCAGTGCTACAGTGAGGTATGAAAAACTGTTTTTT.